The 4 T cell receptor beta chains given below trace back to one sample, sequenced in a study of shared T cell receptors in the human thymus. Repertoires were generated with immunoSEQ multiplex PCR, while TCRdb's copy carries only in-frame clones and drops some. The data contain more than 550,000 clones, about 89% of them singletons. The same data also contributed to another study, on human thymus T cells.

The material sequenced was thymocytes. The source of these receptors is a boy younger than two with a congenital heart defect.

The chain uses TRBV6-6 and TRBJ2-1; 7 positions agree with TRBD1. CDR1 is MNHNY, CDR2 SVGAGI, per germline (reference sequence). V shed 2 bases and J 9 bases; nucleotides not matched to a gene: 13. This CDR3 region has 16 residues. The CDR3 region is CASSYLGQNPSGEQFF. The CDR3 nucleotides read TGTGCCAGCAGTTACCTGGGACAGAACCCTTCGGGTGAGCAGTTCTTC.

V usage is TRBV9 and J usage is TRBJ2-3; 10 positions match TRBD2. CDR3 length equals 16 residues. Germline lookup yields CDR1 SGDLS and CDR2 YYNGEE. J was trimmed by 1 base and V by 4 bases; bases with no gene match: 6. The CDR3 region is CASSFRGTSGTDTQYF. DNA for the CDR3: TGTGCCAGCAGCTTCCGAGGGACTAGCGGCACAGATACGCAGTATTTT.

V gene TRBV14 combines with J gene TRBJ1-4; 10 nucleotides agree with TRBD1. J was trimmed by 8 bases and V by 4 bases; bases with no gene match: 4. CDR1 SGHDN and CDR2 FVKESK come from the germline V gene. The CDR3 length is 14 residues. The CDR3 nucleotides are TGTGCCAGCAGCCGGGGACAGGGGAACGAAAAACTGTTTTTT. Amino acids: CASSRGQGNEKLFF.

V usage is TRBV13 and J usage is TRBJ2-3, with TRBD1 identical over 10 bases. Germline assignment: CDR1 PRHDT and CDR2 FYEKMQ (reference sequence). J was trimmed by 5 bases and V by 4 bases; bases with no gene match: 9. The CDR3 loop spans 16 amino acids. CDR3: CASSSTGTGEGDTQYF. The CDR3, as DNA: TGTGCCAGCAGCTCCACCGGGACAGGGGAGGGAGATACGCAGTATTTT.